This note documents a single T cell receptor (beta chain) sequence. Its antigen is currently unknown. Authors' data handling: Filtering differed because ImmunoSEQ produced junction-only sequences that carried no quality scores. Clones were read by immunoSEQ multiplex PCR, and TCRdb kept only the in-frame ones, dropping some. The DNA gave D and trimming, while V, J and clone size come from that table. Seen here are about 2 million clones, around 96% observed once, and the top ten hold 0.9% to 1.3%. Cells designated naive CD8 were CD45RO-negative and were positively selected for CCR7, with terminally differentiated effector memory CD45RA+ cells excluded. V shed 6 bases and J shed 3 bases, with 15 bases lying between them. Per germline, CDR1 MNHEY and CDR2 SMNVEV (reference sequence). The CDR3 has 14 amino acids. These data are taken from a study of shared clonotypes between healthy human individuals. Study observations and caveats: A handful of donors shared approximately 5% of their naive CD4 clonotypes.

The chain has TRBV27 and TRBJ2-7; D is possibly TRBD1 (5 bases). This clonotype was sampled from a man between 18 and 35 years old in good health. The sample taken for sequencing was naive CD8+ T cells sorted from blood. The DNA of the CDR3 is TGTGCCAGCAGAATCAGGGCCGGTGTCTACGAGCAGTACTTC. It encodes CASRIRAGVYEQYF.